These 2 T cell receptor beta chains share one sample of origin, sequenced in a study of blood T cell repertoires in COVID-19. TCRdb's table, derived via immunoSEQ multiplex PCR, lists solely in-frame clones and lacks some. The table has about 130,000 clones, roughly four fifths seen once. The source material was peripheral blood. Every receptor here comes from a middle-aged man with active or convalescent COVID-19.

The chain employs TRBV5-1 and TRBJ1-4, with D unresolved. V was trimmed by 0 bases and J by 7 bases, leaving 10 bases between them. In germline, CDR1 is SGHRS, CDR2 YFSETQ. The CDR3 is made up of 14 amino acids. The CDR3 loop reads CASSLEAAGEKLFF. The CDR3 nucleotides read TGCGCCAGCAGCTTGGAAGCGGCGGGTGAAAAACTGTTTTTT.

In DNA, the CDR3 is TGTGCCAGCAGCTTGGTGCAGGGCCAAGAGACCCAGTACTTC. It codes for CASSLVQGQETQYF. The chain is built from TRBV5-4 and TRBJ2-5; the D gene is possibly TRBD1 (5 bases). This CDR3 has 14 residues. Trimming stripped 0 bases from V and 1 base from J, with 7 bases between. CDR1 SGHNT and CDR2 YYREEE come from the germline V gene (reference sequence).